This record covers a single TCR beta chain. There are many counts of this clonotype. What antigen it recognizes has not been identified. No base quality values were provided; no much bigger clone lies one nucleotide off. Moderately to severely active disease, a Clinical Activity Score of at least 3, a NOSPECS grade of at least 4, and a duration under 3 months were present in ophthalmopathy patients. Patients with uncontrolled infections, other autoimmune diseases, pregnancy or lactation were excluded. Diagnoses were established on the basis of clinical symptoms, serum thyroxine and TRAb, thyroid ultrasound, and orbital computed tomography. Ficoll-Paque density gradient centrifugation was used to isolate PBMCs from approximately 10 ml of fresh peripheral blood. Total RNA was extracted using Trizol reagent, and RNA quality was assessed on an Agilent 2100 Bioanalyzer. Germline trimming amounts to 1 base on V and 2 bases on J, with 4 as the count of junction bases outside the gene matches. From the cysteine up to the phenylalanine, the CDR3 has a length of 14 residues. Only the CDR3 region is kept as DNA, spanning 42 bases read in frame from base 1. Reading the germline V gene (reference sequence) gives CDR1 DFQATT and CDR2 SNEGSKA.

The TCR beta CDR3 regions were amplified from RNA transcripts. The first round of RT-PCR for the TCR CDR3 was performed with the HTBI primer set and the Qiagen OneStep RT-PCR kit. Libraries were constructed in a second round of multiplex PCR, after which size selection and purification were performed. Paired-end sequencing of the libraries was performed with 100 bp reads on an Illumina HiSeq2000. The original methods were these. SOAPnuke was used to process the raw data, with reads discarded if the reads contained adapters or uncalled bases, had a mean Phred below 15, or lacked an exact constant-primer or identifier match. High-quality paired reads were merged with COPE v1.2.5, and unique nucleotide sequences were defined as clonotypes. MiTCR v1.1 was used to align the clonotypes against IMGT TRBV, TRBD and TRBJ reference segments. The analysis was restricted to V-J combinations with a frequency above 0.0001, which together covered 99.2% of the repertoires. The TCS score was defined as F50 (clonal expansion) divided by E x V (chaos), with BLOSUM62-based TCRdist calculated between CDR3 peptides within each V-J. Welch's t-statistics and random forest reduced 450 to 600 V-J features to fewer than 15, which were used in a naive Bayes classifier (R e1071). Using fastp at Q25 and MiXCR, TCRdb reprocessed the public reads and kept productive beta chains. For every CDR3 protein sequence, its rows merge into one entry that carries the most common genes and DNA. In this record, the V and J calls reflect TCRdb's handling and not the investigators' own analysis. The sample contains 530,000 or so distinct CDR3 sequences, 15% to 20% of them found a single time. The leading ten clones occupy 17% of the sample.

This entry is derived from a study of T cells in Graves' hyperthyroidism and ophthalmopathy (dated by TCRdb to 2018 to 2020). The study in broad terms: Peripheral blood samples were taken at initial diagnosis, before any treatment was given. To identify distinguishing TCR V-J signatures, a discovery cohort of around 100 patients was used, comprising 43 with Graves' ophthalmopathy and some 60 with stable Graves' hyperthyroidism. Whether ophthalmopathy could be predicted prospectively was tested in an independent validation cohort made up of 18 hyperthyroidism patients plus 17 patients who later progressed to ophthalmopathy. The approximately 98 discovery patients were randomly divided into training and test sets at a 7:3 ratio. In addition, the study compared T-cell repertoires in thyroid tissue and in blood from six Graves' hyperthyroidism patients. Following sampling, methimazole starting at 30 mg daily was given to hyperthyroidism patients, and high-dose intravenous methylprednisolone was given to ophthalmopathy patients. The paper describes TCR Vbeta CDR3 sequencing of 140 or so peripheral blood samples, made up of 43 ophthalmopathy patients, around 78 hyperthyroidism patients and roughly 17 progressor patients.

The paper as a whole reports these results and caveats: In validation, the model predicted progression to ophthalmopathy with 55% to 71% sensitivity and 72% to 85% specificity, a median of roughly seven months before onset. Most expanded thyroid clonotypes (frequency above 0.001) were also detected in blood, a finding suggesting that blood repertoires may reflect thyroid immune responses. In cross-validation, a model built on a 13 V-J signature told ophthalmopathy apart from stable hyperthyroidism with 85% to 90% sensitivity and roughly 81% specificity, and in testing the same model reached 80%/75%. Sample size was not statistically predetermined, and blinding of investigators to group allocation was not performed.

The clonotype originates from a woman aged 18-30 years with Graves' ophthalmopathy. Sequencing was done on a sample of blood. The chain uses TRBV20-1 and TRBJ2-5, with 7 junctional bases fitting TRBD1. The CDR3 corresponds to CSARGGTDQETQYF. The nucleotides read TGCAGTGCTAGAGGAGGGACAGATCAAGAGACCCAGTACTTC.